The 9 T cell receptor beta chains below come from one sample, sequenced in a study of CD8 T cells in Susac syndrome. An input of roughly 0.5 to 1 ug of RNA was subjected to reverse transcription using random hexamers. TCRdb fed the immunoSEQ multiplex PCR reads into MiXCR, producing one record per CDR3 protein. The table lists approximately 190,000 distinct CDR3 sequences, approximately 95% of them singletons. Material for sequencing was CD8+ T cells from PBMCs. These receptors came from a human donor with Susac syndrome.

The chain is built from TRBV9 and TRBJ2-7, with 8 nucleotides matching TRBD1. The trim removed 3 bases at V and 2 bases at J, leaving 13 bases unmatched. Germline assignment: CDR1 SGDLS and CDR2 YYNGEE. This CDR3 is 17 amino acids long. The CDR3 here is CASSGAMDRDFPYEQYF. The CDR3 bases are TGTGCCAGCAGCGGTGCGATGGACAGGGATTTCCCCTACGAGCAGTACTTC.

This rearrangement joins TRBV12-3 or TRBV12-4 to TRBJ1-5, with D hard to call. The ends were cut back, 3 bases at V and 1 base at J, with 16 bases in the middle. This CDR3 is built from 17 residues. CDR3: CASSLSGWGYSNQPQHF. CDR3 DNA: TGTGCCAGCAGTTTGTCGGGTTGGGGATACAGCAATCAGCCCCAGCATTTT.

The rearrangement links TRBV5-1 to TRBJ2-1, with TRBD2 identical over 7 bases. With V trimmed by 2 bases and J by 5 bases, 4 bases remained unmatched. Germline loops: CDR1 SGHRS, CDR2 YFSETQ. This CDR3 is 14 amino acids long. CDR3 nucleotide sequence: TGCGCCAGCAGCTTCGCGGGAGATAACAATGAGCAGTTCTTC. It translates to CASSFAGDNNEQFF.

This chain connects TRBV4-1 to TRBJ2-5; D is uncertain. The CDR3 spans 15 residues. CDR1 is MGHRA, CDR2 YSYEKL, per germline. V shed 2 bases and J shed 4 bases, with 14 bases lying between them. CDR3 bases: TGCGCCAGCAGCCAATTTAGCCTAGTAAGAGAGACCCAGTACTTC. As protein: CASSQFSLVRETQYF.

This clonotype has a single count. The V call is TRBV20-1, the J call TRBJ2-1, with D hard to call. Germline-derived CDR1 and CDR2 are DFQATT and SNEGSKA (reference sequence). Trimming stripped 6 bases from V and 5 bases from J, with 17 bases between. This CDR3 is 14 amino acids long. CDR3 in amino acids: CSATPSLANNEQFF. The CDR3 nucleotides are TGCAGTGCGACTCCTAGTCTCGCCAACAATGAGCAGTTCTTC.

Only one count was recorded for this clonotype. This CDR3 reads CASSFGTGGAEAFF. Here the CDR3 DNA reads TGTGCCAGCAGTTTCGGGACGGGGGGGGCTGAAGCTTTCTTT. This chain uses TRBV27 with TRBJ1-1, with D maybe TRBD1 (5 bases). Trimming removed 3 bases from V and 6 bases from J, with 14 bases in between. The CDR3 loop spans 14 amino acids. CDR1 is MNHEY and CDR2 is SMNVEV in the germline V gene (reference sequence).

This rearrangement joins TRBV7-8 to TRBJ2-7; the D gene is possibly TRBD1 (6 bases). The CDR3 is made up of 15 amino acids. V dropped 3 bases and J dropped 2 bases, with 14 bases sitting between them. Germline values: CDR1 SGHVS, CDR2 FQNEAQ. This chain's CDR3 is CASSLTTGNTYEQYF. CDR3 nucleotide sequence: TGTGCCAGCAGCTTGACGACAGGAAACACCTACGAGCAGTACTTC.

CDR3 nucleotide sequence: TGTGCCAGCAGCTCGGGGAGTTTTTGGCCGGGTGAGCAGTTCTTC. It translates to CASSSGSFWPGEQFF. This chain joins TRBV12-3 or TRBV12-4 and TRBJ2-1; possible D gene TRBD2, 5 bases. V lost 6 bases, J lost 9 bases, and 21 bases lay in between. The CDR3 totals 15 residues.

In nucleotides, the CDR3 is TGCAGTGCTAGGGAGGGAGCGGGGGCCTACGAGCAGTACTTC. Translation gives CSAREGAGAYEQYF. The chain employs TRBV20-1 and TRBJ2-7, with 8 positions matching TRBD2. The germline V gene has CDR1 DFQATT and CDR2 SNEGSKA (reference sequence). This CDR3 comprises 14 residues. V was clipped by 3 bases and J by 2 bases; unmatched bases: 6.